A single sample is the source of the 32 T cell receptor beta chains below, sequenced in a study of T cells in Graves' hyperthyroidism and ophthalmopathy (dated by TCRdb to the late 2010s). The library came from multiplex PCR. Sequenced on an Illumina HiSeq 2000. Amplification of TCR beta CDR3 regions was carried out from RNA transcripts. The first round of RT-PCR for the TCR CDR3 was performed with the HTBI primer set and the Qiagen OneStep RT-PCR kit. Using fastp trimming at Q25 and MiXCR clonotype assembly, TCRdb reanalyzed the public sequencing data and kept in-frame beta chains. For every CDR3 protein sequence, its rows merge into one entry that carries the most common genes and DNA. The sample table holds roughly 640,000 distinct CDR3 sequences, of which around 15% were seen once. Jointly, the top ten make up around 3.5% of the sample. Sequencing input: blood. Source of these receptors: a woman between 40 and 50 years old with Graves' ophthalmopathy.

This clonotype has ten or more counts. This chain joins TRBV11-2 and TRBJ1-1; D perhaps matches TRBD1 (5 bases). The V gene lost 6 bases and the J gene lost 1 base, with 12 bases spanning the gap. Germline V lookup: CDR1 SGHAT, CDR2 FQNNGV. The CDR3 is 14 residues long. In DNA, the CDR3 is TGTGCCAGCAGATTCCACCAGGGGAACACTGAAGCTTTCTTT. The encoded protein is CASRFHQGNTEAFF.

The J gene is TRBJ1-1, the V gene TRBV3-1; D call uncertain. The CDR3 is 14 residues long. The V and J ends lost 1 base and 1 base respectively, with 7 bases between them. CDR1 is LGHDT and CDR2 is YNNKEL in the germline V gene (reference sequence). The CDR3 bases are TGTGCCAGCAGCCAAGCGGGGTGGAACACTGAAGCTTTCTTT. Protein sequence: CASSQAGWNTEAFF.

This CDR3 is CSAPNPMDNYGYTF. The CDR3 DNA sequence: TGCAGTGCCCCCAACCCAATGGATAACTATGGCTACACCTTC. This chain connects TRBV20-1 to TRBJ1-2; D not certain. The CDR3 loop spans 14 amino acids. Germline values: CDR1 DFQATT, CDR2 SNEGSKA (reference sequence). Trimming took off 6 bases at V and 1 base at J, with 15 bases between the two ends.

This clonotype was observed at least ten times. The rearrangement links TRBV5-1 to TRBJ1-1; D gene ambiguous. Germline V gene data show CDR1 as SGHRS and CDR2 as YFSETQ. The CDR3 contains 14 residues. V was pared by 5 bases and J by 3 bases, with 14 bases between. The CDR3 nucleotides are TGCGCCAGCAGTAGGGAATCGGGGTACACTGAAGCTTTCTTT. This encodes CASSRESGYTEAFF.

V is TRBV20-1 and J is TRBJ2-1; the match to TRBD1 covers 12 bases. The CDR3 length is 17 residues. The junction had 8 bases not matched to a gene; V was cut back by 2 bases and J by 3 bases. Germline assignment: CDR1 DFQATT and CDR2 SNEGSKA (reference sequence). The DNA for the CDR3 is TGCAGTGCTAGAAGAGGGGGGACAGGGGGCGACTACAATGAGCAGTTCTTC. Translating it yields CSARRGGTGGDYNEQFF.

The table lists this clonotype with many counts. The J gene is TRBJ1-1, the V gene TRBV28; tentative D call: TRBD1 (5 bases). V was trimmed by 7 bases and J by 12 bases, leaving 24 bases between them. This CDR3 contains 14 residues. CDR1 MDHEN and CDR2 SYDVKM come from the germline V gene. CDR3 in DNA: TGTGCCAGCACCCCCGTCGGAGGGGTTCGCGAACCTTTCTTT. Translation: CASTPVGGVREPFF.

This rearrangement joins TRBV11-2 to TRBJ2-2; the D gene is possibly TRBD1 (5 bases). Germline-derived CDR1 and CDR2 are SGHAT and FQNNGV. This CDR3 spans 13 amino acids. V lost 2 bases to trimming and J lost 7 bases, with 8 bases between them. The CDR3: CASSLQGFGELFF. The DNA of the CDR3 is TGTGCCAGCAGCTTACAGGGTTTCGGGGAGCTGTTTTTT.

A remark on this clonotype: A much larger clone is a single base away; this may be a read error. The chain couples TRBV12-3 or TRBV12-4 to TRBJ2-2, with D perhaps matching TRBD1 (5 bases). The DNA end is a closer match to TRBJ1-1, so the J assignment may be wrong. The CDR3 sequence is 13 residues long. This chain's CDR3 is CASKGEGNTGAFF. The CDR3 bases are TGTGCCAGCAAAGGGGAGGGAAACACTGGAGCTTTCTTT.

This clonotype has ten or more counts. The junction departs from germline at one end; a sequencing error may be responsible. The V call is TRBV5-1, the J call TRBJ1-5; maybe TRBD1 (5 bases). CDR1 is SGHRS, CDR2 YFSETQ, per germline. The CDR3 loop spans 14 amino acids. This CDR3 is CASSQGTGGQPQHF. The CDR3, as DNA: TGTGCCAGCAGCCAAGGAACTGGGGGGCAGCCCCAGCATTTT.

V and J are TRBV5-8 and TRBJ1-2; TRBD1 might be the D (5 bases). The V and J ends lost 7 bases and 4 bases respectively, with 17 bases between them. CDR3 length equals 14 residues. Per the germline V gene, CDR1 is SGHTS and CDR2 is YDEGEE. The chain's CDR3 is CASSGGVSGYGYTF. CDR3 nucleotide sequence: TGTGCCAGCTCCGGGGGGGTTTCCGGCTATGGCTACACCTTC. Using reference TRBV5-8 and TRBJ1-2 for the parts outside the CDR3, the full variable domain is EAGVTQSPTHLIKTRGQQATLRCSPISGHTSVYWYQQALGLGLQFLLWYDEGEERNRGNFPPRFSGRQFPNYSSELNVNALELEDSALYLCASSGGVSGYGYTFGSGTRLTVV.

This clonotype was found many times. CDR3: CASSLVEQGDSPLHF. The CDR3 DNA is TGTGCCAGCAGTTTAGTGGAGCAGGGGGATTCACCCCTCCACTTT. The chain employs TRBV12-3 or TRBV12-4 and TRBJ1-6; the match to TRBD1 covers 7 bases. V was pared by 1 base and J by 8 bases, with 5 bases of the junction left unmatched. The CDR3 consists of 15 residues.

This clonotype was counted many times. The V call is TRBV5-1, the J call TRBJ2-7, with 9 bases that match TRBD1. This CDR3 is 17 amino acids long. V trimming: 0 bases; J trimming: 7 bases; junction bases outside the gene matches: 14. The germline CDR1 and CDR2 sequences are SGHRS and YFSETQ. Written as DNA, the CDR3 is TGCGCCAGCAGCTTGGCCACACAGGGGGCGCGCGCCGGGGAGCAGTACTTC. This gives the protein CASSLATQGARAGEQYF.

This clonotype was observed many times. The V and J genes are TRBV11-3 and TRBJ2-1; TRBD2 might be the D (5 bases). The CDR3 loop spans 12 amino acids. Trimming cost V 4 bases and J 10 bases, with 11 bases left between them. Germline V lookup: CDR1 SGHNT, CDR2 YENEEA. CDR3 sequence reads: CASSYLAGEQFF. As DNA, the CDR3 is TGTGCCAGCAGCTACCTAGCCGGCGAGCAGTTCTTC.

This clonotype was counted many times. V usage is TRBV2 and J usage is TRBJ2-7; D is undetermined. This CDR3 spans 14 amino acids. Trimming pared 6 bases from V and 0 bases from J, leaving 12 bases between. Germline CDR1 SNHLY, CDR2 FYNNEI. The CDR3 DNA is TGTGCCAGCAGGGGTGGAGTTATCTCCTACGAGCAGTACTTC. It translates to CASRGGVISYEQYF.

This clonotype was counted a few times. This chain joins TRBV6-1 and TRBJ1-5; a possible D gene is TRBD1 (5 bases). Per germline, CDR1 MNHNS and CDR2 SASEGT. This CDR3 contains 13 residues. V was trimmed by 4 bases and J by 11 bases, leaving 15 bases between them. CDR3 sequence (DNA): TGTGCCAGCAGTGGGCAGGGCCACGGGGCCCAGCATTTT. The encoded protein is CASSGQGHGAQHF.

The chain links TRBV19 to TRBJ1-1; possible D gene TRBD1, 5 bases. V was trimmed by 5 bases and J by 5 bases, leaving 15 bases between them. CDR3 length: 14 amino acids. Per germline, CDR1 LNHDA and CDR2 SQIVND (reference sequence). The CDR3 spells CASSPWDGSTEAFF. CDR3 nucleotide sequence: TGTGCCAGTAGTCCTTGGGACGGCTCAACTGAAGCTTTCTTT.

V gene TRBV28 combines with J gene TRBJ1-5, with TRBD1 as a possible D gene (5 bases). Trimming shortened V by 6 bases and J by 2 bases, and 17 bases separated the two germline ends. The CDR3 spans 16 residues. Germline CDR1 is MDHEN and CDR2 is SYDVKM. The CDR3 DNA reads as TGTGCCAGCAGCCCCAGGGAATCGGTCGGCAATCAGCCCCAGCATTTT. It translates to CASSPRESVGNQPQHF.

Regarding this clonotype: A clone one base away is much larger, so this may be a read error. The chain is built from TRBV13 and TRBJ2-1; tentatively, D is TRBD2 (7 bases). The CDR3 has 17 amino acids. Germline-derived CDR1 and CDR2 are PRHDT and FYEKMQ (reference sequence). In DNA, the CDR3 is TGTGCCAGCAGCTCTCGGGGGGCCTGGAGCTCCTACGATGAGCAGTTCTTC. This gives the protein CASSSRGAWSSYDEQFF.

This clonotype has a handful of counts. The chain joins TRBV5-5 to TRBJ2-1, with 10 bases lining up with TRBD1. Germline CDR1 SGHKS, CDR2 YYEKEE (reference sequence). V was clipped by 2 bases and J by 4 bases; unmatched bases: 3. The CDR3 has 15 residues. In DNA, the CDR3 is TGTGCCAGCAGCTTCGGGACAGGGGATTACAATGAGCAGTTCTTC. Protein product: CASSFGTGDYNEQFF.

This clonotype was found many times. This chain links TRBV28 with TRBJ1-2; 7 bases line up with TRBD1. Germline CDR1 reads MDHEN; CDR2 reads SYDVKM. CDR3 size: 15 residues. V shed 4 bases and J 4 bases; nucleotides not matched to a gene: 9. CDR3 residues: CASSSLTGEGYGYTF. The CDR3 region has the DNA TGTGCCAGCAGTTCACTAACAGGGGAAGGCTATGGCTACACCTTC.

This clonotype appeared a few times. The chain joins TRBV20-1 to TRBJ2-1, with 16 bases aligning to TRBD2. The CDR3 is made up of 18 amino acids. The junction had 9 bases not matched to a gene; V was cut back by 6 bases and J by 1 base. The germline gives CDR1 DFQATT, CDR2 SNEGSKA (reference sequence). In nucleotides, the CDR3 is TGCAGTGCCAACCCGGGACTAGCGGGGGGGCGGTCCTACAATGAGCAGTTCTTC. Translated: CSANPGLAGGRSYNEQFF.

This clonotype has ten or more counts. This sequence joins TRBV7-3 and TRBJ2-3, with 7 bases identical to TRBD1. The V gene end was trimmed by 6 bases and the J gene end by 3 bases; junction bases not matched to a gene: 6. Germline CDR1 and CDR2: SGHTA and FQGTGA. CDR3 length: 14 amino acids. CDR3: CASSRQGLTDTQYF. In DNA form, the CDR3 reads TGTGCCAGCAGTCGACAGGGCTTAACAGATACGCAGTATTTT.

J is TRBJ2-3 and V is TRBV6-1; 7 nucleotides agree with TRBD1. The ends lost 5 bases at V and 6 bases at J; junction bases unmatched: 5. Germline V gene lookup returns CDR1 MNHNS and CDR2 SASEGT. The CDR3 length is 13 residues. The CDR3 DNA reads TGTGCCAGCAGTAGCAAAGGGGGCGATACGCAGTATTTT. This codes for CASSSKGGDTQYF.

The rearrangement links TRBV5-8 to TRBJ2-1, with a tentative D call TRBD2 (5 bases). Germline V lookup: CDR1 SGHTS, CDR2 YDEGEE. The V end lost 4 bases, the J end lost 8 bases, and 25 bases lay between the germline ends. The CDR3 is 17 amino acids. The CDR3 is CASSPAIDWAGGHEQFF. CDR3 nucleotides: TGTGCCAGCAGCCCTGCAATCGACTGGGCAGGAGGTCATGAGCAGTTCTTC.

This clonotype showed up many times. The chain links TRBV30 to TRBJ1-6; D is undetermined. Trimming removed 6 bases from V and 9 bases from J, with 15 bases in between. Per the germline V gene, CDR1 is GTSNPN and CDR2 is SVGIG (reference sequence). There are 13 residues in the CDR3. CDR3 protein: CACQTEDGSPLHF. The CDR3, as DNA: TGTGCCTGCCAGACGGAGGATGGTTCACCCCTCCACTTT.

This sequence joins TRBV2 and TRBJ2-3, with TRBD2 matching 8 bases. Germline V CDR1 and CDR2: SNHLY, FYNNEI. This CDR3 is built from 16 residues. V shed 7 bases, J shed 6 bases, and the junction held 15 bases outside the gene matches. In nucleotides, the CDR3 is TGTGCCAGCAAGACCCAAACGGGGGGGCGGGAGGATACGCAGTATTTT. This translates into CASKTQTGGREDTQYF.

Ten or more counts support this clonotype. The CDR3 bases are TGTGCCAGCAGCCCCAGGTTGGCTAACTATGGCTACACCTTC. This encodes CASSPRLANYGYTF. The chain employs TRBV7-8 and TRBJ1-2; D remains ambiguous. Germline V gives CDR1 SGHVS, CDR2 FQNEAQ. V lost 5 bases and J lost 0, with 10 bases in between. The CDR3 runs 14 residues.

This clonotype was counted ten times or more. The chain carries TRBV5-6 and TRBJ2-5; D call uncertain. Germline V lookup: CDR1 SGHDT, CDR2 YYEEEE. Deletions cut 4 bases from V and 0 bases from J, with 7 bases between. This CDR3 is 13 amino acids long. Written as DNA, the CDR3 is TGTGCCAGCAGCCCCAGGTACCAAGAGACCCAGTACTTC. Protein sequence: CASSPRYQETQYF.

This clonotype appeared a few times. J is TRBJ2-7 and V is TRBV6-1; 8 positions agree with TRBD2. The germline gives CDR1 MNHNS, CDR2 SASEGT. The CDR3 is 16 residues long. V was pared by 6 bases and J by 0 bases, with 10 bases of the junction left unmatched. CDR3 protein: CASSPRAGVISYEQYF. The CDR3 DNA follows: TGTGCCAGCAGCCCCAGAGCGGGGGTTATCTCCTACGAGCAGTACTTC.

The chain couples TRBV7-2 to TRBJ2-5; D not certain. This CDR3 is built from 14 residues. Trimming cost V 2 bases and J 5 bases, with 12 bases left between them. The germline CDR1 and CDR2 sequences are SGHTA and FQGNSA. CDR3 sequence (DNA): TGTGCCAGCAGCTTATCGCGCGGTAGGGAGACCCAGTACTTC. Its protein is CASSLSRGRETQYF. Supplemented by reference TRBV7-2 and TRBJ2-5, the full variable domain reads GAGVSQSPSNKVTEKGKDVELRCDPISGHTALYWYRQSLGQGLEFLIYFQGNSAPDKSGLPSDRFSAERTGGSVSTLTIQRTQQEDSAVYLCASSLSRGRETQYFGPGTRLLVL.

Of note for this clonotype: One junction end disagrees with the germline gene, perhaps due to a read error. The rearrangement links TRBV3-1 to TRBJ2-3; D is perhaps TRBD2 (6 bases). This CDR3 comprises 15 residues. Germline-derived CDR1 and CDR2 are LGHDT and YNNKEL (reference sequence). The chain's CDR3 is CASSQGIGSTDAQYF. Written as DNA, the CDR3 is TGTGCCAGCAGCCAAGGGATCGGGAGCACAGATGCGCAGTATTTT.

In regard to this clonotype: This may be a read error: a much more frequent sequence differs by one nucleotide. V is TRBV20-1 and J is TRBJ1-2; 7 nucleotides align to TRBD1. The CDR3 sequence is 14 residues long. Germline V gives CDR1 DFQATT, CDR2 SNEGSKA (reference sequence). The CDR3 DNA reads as TGCAGTGTTAGAGGCGACAGGGAGGCCTATGGCTACACCTTC. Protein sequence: CSVRGDREAYGYTF.